This T cell receptor (beta chain) originates from a study of blood T cell repertoires in COVID-19. The wider study: COVID-19 samples from acute and convalescent phases originated in the United States, Italy and Spain. The analysed material was cDNA or gDNA that came from T cells, B-cell-depleted T cells, or PBMCs.

The germline gives CDR1 MDHEN, CDR2 SYDVKM. There are 15 residues in the CDR3. Germline trimming cut 4 bases from V and 3 bases from J; bases unmatched to any gene: 7. Original methodology: Reference gene primers were amplified, and this amplification served to estimate nucleated cell counts. Only in-frame clones appear in the TCRdb table, and some are missing; sequencing was by immunoSEQ multiplex PCR. That table furnishes V, J and clone size, whereas the DNA furnished D and trimming. The profile shows about 110,000 clones, about 70% of them singletons. The chain couples TRBV28 to TRBJ2-7; 9 bases match TRBD2. Material: peripheral blood. The sequence was collected from a woman aged 60-75 years with acute or convalescent COVID-19. The CDR3 DNA follows: TGTGCCAGCAGTTCATCCGGGACTAGCTTCTACGAGCAGTACTTC. Amino acid sequence: CASSSSGTSFYEQYF.